These T cell receptor beta chains were read from a single sample in a study of blood T cell repertoires in COVID-19. Produced via immunoSEQ multiplex PCR; TCRdb's table is partial and in-frame only. Of approximately 260,000 clones listed, about 90% are singletons. The sample comprised PBMCs or T cells enriched from blood (not recorded which). Every receptor here comes from a woman aged 40 to 50 with acute COVID-19. CDR3s include the opening cysteine and the closing phenylalanine or tryptophan. A D gene is named only where the DNA matches it firmly. Clone size, where shown, is once, few, many, or a class for clones that have expanded.

V	J	size	D	CDR3	DNA
TRBV7-2	TRBJ2-4	once	NA	CASSLTTVMNIQYF	TGTGCCAGCAGCTTAACGACAGTCATGAACATTCAGTACTTC
TRBV7-9	TRBJ2-2	NA	TRBD2	CASSTRRLAREFVTGELFF	TGTGCCAGCAGCACAAGAAGACTAGCTAGGGAGTTCGTCACCGGGGAGCTGTTTTTT
TRBV9	TRBJ2-1	NA	TRBD2	CASSVANGGGYNEQFF	TGTGCCAGCAGCGTAGCTAATGGCGGGGGGTACAATGAGCAGTTCTTC
TRBV19	TRBJ1-3	NA	NA	CASSIQSPGSGNTIYF	TGTGCCAGTAGTATCCAGTCCCCTGGCTCTGGAAACACCATATATTTT
TRBV10-2	TRBJ2-5	NA	TRBD1	CASRTGQGVETQYF	TGCGCCAGCAGAACGGGACAGGGGGTCGAGACCCAGTACTTC
TRBV20-1	TRBJ2-1	NA	NA	CSAGGDNEQFF	TGCAGTGCGGGGGGAGACAATGAGCAGTTCTTC
TRBV18	TRBJ1-2	NA	NA	CASSPTQGGGYTF	TGTGCCAGCTCACCAACACAGGGTGGGGGCTACACCTTC
TRBV4-1	TRBJ2-3	NA	TRBD2	CASSPDPAGGTDTQYF	TGCGCCAGCAGCCCCGATCCCGCGGGGGGCACAGATACGCAGTATTTT
TRBV7-3	TRBJ2-3	NA	NA	CASSLNTGSTDTQYF	TGTGCCAGCAGCTTAAATACAGGGAGCACAGATACGCAGTATTTT
TRBV29-1	TRBJ1-2	NA	TRBD1	CSVKDRGRLDGYTF	TGCAGCGTTAAGGACAGGGGGCGCTTGGATGGCTACACCTTC
TRBV27	TRBJ1-2	NA	NA	CASSLLSGKGYTF	TGTGCCAGCAGTTTATTGTCCGGGAAGGGCTACACCTTC
TRBV9	TRBJ2-1	NA	TRBD2	CASSVETSVSYEQFF	TGTGCCAGCAGCGTAGAGACTAGCGTATCATATGAGCAGTTCTTC
TRBV2	TRBJ2-3	NA	TRBD2	CAAGGLFSDTQYF	TGTGCCGCGGGAGGGCTATTCTCAGATACGCAGTATTTT
TRBV6-6	TRBJ2-2	NA	TRBD2	CASSSLAANTGELFF	TGTGCCAGCAGTTCCCTAGCGGCGAACACCGGGGAGCTGTTTTTT
TRBV5-1	TRBJ2-1	NA	NA	CASSSDVAENYNEQFF	TGCGCCAGCAGCTCCGACGTAGCGGAGAACTACAATGAGCAGTTCTTC
TRBV28	TRBJ2-3	NA	TRBD2	CASSFRLAGPSTDTQYF	TGTGCCAGCAGTTTTCGGTTAGCGGGCCCTAGCACAGATACGCAGTATTTT
TRBV30	TRBJ1-3	once	TRBD1	CAWSAGGTVGNTIYF	TGTGCCTGGAGTGCCGGAGGGACAGTTGGAAACACCATATATTTT
TRBV27	TRBJ2-7	NA	NA	CASSLWGREQYF	TGTGCCAGCAGTTTGTGGGGCCGAGAGCAGTACTTC
TRBV6-5	TRBJ1-1	NA	NA	CASSDPGGNTEAFF	TGTGCCAGCAGCGACCCCGGAGGGAACACTGAAGCTTTCTTT
TRBV19	TRBJ2-1	NA	NA	CASRILSDNEQFF	TGTGCCAGTAGAATCCTTTCCGACAATGAGCAGTTCTTC
TRBV2	TRBJ2-3	NA	TRBD2	CASSSTSGTDTQYF	TGTGCCAGCAGTTCGACTAGCGGCACAGATACGCAGTATTTT
TRBV7-3	TRBJ2-2	NA	TRBD1	CASSLRGQGGPGNTGELFF	TGTGCCAGCAGCCTGCGCGGACAGGGGGGCCCCGGGAACACCGGGGAGCTGTTTTTT
TRBV5-1	TRBJ2-1	few	TRBD1	CASSSFGTGDNEQFF	TGCGCCAGCAGCTCCTTCGGGACAGGGGACAATGAGCAGTTCTTC
TRBV5-4	TRBJ2-7	few	TRBD2	CASSPGLAIHEQYF	TGTGCCAGCAGTCCGGGACTAGCGATCCACGAGCAGTACTTC
TRBV11-2	TRBJ1-1	NA	TRBD1	CASSFGQGEAFF	TGTGCCAGCAGCTTTGGACAGGGAGAAGCTTTCTTT
TRBV15	TRBJ2-2	few	TRBD2	CATSTRTSGRENTGELFF	TGTGCCACCAGCACCCGGACTAGCGGGAGGGAGAACACCGGGGAGCTGTTTTTT
TRBV29-1	TRBJ1-2	NA	NA	CSVGWTEHYGYTF	TGCAGCGTTGGGTGGACAGAACATTATGGCTACACCTTC
TRBV5-1	TRBJ2-7	NA	TRBD1	CASRILPGQGAYEQYF	TGCGCCAGCCGAATCCTACCGGGACAGGGGGCTTACGAGCAGTACTTC
TRBV5-1	TRBJ2-7	NA	NA	CASSWTTLYEQYF	TGCGCCAGCAGCTGGACTACCCTATACGAGCAGTACTTC
TRBV7-2	TRBJ1-2	NA	NA	CASSRDNNYGYTF	TGTGCCAGCAGCCGGGACAACAACTATGGCTACACCTTC
TRBV25-1	TRBJ1-5	NA	NA	CASSENTEREFNQPQHF	TGTGCCAGCAGTGAAAACACAGAGAGAGAGTTTAATCAGCCCCAGCATTTT
TRBV12-3/TRBV12-4	TRBJ1-2	NA	NA	CAMFGRQVNGYTF	TGTGCCATGTTTGGGAGACAGGTGAATGGCTACACCTTC
TRBV30	TRBJ2-3	NA	TRBD2	CAWSLAGDSTDTQYF	TGTGCCTGGAGCTTAGCGGGAGATTCCACAGATACGCAGTATTTT
TRBV7-2	TRBJ2-1	NA	NA	CASGRSSYNEQFF	TGTGCCAGCGGGAGGTCCTCCTACAATGAGCAGTTCTTC
TRBV6-5	TRBJ1-2	NA	NA	CASSYSQGRIGGYTF	TGTGCCAGCAGTTACTCTCAGGGGCGGATAGGTGGCTACACCTTC
TRBV27	TRBJ2-7	NA	NA	CASSLLARAFHEQYF	TGTGCCAGCAGTTTATTGGCCAGGGCGTTTCACGAGCAGTACTTC
TRBV7-9	TRBJ2-1	NA	NA	CASSTTRIPFF	TGTGCCAGCAGCACAACTAGGATTCCGTTCTTC
TRBV4-1	TRBJ2-3	NA	TRBD1	CASSRGQPSSGTDTQYF	TGCGCCAGCAGCCGGGGACAGCCCTCATCGGGCACAGATACGCAGTATTTT
TRBV19	TRBJ2-5	NA	NA	CASKGGQETQYF	TGTGCCAGTAAGGGGGGACAGGAGACCCAGTACTTC
TRBV21-1	TRBJ2-7	few	NA	CASSKEGGLSSYEQYF	TGTGCCAGCAGCAAAGAAGGGGGCTTGAGCTCCTACGAGCAGTACTTC
TRBV5-5	TRBJ2-6	NA	TRBD1	CASSSDRGLAGANVLTF	TGTGCCAGCAGCTCGGACAGGGGGCTTGCTGGGGCCAACGTCCTGACTTTC